This T cell receptor (beta chain) was profiled in a study of T cell repertoires in cytomegalovirus infection. Overall study context: Public TCR beta signatures indicated both CMV infection and matching HLA type. The study's findings and limits: Dominating the ex vivo response were TCR beta clonotypes that were CMV-specific and HLA-C-restricted. Frequencies of public TCR beta families were cumulated, and this identified carriers of CMV plus the relevant HLA.

For this clonotype: Its antigen remains unknown.

Each CDR3 protein gets one entry after TCRdb re-called the reads with MiXCR. The sample carries around 240,000 distinct CDR3 sequences, under 25% recorded once. Per germline, CDR1 MDHEN and CDR2 SYDVKM. This CDR3 is 14 amino acids long. With V trimmed by 3 bases and J by 9 bases, 5 bases remained unmatched. The receptor's source is a human donor in good health (CMV status not recorded). Some clones in this sample may be carry-over from other donors' samples. Sequencing input: CD8+ T cells from PBMCs. The V call is TRBV28, the J call TRBJ2-7; TRBD2 matches 13 bases. This CDR3 is CASSFPGLAGAQYF. CDR3 coding DNA: TGTGCCAGCAGTTTCCCCGGACTAGCGGGGGCGCAGTACTTC.